The clone carrying this T cell receptor beta chain was counted between two and nine times. This sample was included in a study of blood T cell repertoires in COVID-19. The V end was cut by 3 bases, the J end by 4 bases, with 9 bases between. In germline, CDR1 is SNHLY, CDR2 FYNNEI. The CDR3 is 13 amino acids. Clones were read by immunoSEQ multiplex PCR, and TCRdb kept only the in-frame ones, dropping some. In the table there are some 120,000 clones, roughly four fifths of which are singletons. This sequence originates from a woman between 50 and 59 years old with acute or convalescent COVID-19. The chain employs TRBV2 and TRBJ1-1; perhaps TRBD1 as D (6 bases). The sample was peripheral blood. This chain's CDR3 is CASSEFRGTEAFF. The CDR3 DNA is TGTGCCAGCAGTGAGTTCAGGGGCACTGAAGCTTTCTTT.